This T cell receptor (beta chain) was recorded in a study of regulatory T cells in long-lasting Graves disease. Findings and limits, study-wide: Persistent disease showed a preference for TRBV28, TRBJ1-2 and TRBJ2-5.

This CDR3 comprises 15 residues. Germline V gene data show CDR1 as SGHVS and CDR2 as FQNEAQ. Trimming removed 0 bases from V and 3 bases from J, with 12 bases in between. In this sample, this clonotype turned up many times. What it binds is unknown. The sample's time point: newly diagnosed GD, antithyroid drugs for less than 3 months. PBMC RNA was the source of the TCR library. Patients came from an endocrinology department in Xi'an, China. Arm-PCR of CDR3 regions and iRepertoire HTBI primers were the basis on which TCR beta libraries were built. A single record per CDR3 protein comes from TCRdb applying MiXCR to the multiplex PCR reads. This table has fewer than 650,000 distinct CDR3 sequences, 16% appearing once. The same sample was also studied in work on T cells in Graves' hyperthyroidism and ophthalmopathy. That paper states: Researchers ran a first-round RT-PCR on the TCR CDR3 using the HTBI primer set. Before onset, by a median of about six months, the model predicted ophthalmopathy.

The receptor was derived from a woman aged 25 to 39 with Graves disease. This specimen was peripheral blood mononuclear cells (PBMCs), taken at new diagnosis, from a patient treated with antithyroid drugs. The J gene is TRBJ2-7, the V gene TRBV7-8; D is possibly TRBD1 (5 bases). This chain's CDR3 is CASSLAPRVGYEQYF. The DNA for the CDR3 is TGTGCCAGCAGCTTAGCTCCCAGGGTGGGCTACGAGCAGTACTTC.